The clone carrying this T cell receptor beta chain was counted between two and nine times. Antigen unknown. The CDR3 totals 16 residues. V was pared by 0 bases and J by 9 bases, with 23 bases between. Germline loops: CDR1 SQVTM, CDR2 ANQGSEA. The PCR used 60 Vbeta and 13 Jbeta primers. Sequencing was performed with immunoSEQ multiplex PCR; in TCRdb, only in-frame clones are kept and a portion is missing. There are 85,000 to 100,000 clones in the sample; more than 75% occur only once, and approximately 10% lies in the top ten. This sample is drawn from a study of cytomegalovirus exposure and HLA in healthy donors. General study points: Within an earlier analysis, most TCR beta V segments proved productive either about 87% or about 30% of the time. Further analysis, carried out later, found HLA-associated TCR beta chains more clonally expanded than equally common other chains.

This clonotype was sampled from a young man in good health and CMV-seropositive. Sequencing used PBMCs. The gene calls are TRBV29-1 and TRBJ2-5; a possible D gene is TRBD2 (6 bases). CDR3 DNA sequence: TGCAGCGTTGAAGATCGAGTAGGAGGGGCCCGGCGGGCCCAGTACTTC. Amino acids: CSVEDRVGGARRAQYF.